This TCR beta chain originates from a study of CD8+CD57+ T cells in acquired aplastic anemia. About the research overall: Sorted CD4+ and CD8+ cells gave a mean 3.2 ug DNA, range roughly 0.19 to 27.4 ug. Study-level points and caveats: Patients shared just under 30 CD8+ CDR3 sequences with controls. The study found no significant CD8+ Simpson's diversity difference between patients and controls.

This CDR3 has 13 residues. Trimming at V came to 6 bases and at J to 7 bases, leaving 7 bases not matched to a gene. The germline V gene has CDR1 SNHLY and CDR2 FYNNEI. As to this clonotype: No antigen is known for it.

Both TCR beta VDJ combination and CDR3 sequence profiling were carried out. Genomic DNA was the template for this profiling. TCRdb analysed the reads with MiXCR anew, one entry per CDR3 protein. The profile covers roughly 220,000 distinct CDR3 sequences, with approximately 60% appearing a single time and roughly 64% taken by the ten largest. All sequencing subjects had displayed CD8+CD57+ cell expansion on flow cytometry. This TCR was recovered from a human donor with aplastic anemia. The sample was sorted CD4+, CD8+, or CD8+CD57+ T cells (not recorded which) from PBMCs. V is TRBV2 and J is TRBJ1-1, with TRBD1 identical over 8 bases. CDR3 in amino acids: CASSFGQGYEAFF. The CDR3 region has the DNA TGTGCCAGCAGCTTCGGACAGGGTTATGAAGCTTTCTTT.